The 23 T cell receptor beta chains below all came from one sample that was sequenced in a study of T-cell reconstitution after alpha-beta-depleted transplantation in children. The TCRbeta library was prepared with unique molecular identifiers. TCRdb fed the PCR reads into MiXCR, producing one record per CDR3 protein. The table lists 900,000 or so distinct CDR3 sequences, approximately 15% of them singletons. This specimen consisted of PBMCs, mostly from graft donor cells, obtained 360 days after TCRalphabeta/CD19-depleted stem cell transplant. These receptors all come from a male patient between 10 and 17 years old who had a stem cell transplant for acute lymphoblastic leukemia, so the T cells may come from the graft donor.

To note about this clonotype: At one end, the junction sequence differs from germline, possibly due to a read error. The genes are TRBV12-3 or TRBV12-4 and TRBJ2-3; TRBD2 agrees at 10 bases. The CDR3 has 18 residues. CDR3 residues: CTSSLVLLAGIFYDTQYF. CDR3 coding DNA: TGTACCAGCAGTTTGGTCTTACTAGCGGGAATTTTTTATGATACGCAGTATTTT.

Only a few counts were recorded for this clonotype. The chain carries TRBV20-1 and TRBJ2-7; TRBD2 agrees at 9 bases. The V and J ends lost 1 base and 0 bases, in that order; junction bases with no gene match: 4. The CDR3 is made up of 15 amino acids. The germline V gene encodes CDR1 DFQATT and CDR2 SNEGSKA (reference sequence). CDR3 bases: TGCAGTGCTAGAGCACTAGCGGGTATCTCCTACGAGCAGTACTTC. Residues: CSARALAGISYEQYF.

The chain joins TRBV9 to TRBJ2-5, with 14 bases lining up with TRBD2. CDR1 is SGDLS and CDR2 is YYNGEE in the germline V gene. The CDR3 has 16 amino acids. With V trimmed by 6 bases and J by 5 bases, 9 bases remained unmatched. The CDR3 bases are TGTGCCAGCAACCGACTAGCGGGAGGGAGAAGGGAGACCCAGTACTTC. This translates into CASNRLAGGRRETQYF.

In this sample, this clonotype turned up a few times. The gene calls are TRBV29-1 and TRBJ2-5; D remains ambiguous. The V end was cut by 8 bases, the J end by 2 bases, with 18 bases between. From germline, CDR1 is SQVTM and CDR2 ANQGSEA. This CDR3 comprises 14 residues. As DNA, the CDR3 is TGCAGCACTGGAGATAGGGTTCGTCAAGAGACCCAGTACTTC. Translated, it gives CSTGDRVRQETQYF.

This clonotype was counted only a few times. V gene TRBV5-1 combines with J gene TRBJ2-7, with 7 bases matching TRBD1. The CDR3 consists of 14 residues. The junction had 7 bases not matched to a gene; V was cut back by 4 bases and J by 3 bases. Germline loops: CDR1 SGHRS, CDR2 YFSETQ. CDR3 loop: CASSLPGTVYEQYF. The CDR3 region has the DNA TGCGCCAGCAGCCTTCCCGGGACAGTCTACGAGCAGTACTTC.

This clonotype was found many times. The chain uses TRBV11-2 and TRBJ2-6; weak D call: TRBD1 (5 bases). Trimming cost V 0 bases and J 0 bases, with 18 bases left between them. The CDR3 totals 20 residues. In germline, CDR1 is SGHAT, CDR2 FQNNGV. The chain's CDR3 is CASSLESWAGRNSGANVLTF. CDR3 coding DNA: TGTGCCAGCAGCTTAGAGTCTTGGGCAGGGCGTAACTCTGGGGCCAACGTCCTGACTTTC.

The CDR3 bases are TGTGCCAGCAGTTCTAGCGGGAGTTCTCCCTACGAGCAGTACTTC. This translates into CASSSSGSSPYEQYF. The V gene is TRBV27, the J gene TRBJ2-7, with 10 positions matching TRBD2. Germline trimming cut 4 bases from V and 2 bases from J; bases unmatched to any gene: 5. The length of the CDR3 is 15 residues. Germline V lookup: CDR1 MNHEY, CDR2 SMNVEV (reference sequence).

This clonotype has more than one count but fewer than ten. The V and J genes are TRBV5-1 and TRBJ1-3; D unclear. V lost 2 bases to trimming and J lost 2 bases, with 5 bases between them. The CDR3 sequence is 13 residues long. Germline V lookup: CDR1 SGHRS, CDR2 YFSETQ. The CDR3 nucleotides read TGCGCCAGCAGCTTTGTTCCTGGAAACACCATATATTTT. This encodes CASSFVPGNTIYF.

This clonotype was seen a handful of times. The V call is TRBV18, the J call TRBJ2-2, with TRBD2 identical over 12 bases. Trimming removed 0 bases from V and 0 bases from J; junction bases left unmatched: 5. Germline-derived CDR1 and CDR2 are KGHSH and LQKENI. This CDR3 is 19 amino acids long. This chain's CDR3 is CASSPPDGLAGSNTGELFF. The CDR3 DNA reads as TGTGCCAGCTCACCACCGGATGGACTAGCGGGATCGAACACCGGGGAGCTGTTTTTT.

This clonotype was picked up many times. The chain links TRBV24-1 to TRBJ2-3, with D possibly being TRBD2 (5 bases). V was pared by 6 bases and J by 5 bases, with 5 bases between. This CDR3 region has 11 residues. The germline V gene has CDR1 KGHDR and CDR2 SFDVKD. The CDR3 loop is CATSRGDTQYF. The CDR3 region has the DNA TGTGCCACCAGTCGGGGAGATACGCAGTATTTT.

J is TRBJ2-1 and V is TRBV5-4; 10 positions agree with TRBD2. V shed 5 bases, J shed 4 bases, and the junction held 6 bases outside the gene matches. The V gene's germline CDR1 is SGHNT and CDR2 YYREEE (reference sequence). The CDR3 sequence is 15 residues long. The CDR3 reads CASRLAGGFYNEQFF. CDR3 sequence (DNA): TGTGCCAGCAGATTAGCGGGAGGATTTTACAATGAGCAGTTCTTC.

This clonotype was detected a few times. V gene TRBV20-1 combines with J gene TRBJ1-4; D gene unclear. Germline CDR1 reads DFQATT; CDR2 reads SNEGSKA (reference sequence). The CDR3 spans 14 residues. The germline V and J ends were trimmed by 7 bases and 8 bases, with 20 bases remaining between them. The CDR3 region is CSGVESTRREKLFF. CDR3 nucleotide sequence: TGCAGTGGGGTCGAATCGACACGTCGGGAAAAACTGTTTTTT.

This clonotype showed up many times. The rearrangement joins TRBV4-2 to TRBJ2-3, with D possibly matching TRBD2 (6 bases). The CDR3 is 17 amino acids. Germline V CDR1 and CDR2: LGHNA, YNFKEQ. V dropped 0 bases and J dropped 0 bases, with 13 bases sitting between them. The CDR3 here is CASSQEAGPTSTDTQYF. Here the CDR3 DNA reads TGTGCCAGCAGCCAAGAGGCGGGGCCAACTAGCACAGATACGCAGTATTTT.

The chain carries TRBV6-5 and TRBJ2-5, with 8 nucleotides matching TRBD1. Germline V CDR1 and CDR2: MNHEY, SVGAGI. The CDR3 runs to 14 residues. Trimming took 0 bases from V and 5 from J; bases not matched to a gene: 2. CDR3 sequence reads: CASSYSRQGETQYF. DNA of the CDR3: TGTGCCAGCAGTTACTCGAGACAGGGGGAGACCCAGTACTTC.

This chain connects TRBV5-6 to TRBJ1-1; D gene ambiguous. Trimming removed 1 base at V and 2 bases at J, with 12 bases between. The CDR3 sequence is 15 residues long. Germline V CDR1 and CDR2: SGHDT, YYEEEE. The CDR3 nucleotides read TGTGCCAGCAGCTTGTACGCAGGTGGAAACACTGAAGCTTTCTTT. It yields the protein CASSLYAGGNTEAFF.

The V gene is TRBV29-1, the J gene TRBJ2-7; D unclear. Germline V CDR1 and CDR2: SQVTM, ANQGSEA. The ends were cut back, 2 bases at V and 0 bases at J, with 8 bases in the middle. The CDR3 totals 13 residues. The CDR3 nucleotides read TGCAGCGTTGAACACGCCAGCTCCTACGAGCAGTACTTC. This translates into CSVEHASSYEQYF.

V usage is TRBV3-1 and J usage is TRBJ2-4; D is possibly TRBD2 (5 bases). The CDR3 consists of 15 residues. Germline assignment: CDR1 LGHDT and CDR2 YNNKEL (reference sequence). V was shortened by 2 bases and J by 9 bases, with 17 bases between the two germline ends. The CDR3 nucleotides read TGTGCCAGCAGCCAACCCGGAGTGGCTCGGGGCATTCAGTACTTC. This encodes CASSQPGVARGIQYF.

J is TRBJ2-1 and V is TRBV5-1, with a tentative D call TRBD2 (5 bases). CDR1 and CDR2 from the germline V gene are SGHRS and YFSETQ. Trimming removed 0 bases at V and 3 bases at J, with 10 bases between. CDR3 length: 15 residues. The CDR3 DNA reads TGCGCCAGCAGCTTGGAGGGAGTGCTCTACAATGAGCAGTTCTTC. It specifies CASSLEGVLYNEQFF. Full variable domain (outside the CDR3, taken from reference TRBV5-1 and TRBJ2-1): KAGVTQTPRYLIKTRGQQVTLSCSPISGHRSVSWYQQTPGQGLQFLFEYFSETQRNKGNFPGRFSGRQFSNSRSEMNVSTLELGDSALYLCASSLEGVLYNEQFFGPGTRLTVL.

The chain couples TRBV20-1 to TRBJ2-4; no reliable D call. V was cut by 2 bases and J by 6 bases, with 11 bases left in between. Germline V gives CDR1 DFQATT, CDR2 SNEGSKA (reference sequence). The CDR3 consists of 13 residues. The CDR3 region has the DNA TGCAGTGCTAGAAGGCAGGCTGGAAACATTCAGTACTTC. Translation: CSARRQAGNIQYF.

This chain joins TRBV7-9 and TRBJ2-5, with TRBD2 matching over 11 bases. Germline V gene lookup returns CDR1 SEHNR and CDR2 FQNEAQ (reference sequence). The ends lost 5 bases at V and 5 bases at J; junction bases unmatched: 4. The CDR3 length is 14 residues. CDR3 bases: TGTGCCAGCAGCGGACTAGCGGGTTGGGAGACCCAGTACTTC. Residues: CASSGLAGWETQYF.

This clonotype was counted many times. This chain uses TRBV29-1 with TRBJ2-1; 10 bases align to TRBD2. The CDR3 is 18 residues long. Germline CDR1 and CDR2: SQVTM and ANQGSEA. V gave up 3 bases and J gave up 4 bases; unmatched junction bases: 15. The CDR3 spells CSVDLASGRFARYNEQFF. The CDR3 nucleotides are TGCAGCGTTGATCTGGCTAGCGGGAGATTTGCCCGGTACAATGAGCAGTTCTTC.

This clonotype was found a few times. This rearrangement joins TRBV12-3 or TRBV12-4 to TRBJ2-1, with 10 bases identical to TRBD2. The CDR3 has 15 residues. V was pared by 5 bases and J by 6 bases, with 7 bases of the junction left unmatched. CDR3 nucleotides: TGTGCCAGCAGTAAATTTAGCGGGAGGCTCAATGAGCAGTTCTTC. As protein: CASSKFSGRLNEQFF.

The CDR3 sequence is CASIRDRSSNQPQHF. As DNA, the CDR3 is TGTGCCAGCATAAGGGACAGGTCAAGCAATCAGCCCCAGCATTTT. The chain joins TRBV2 to TRBJ1-5; 8 bases map to TRBD1. The CDR3 is 15 residues long. CDR1 is SNHLY and CDR2 is FYNNEI in the germline V gene. After removal of 7 bases from V and 1 base from J, the junction contained 6 bases not matched to a gene.